The 7 T cell receptor beta chains below come from one sample, sequenced in a study of blood T cell repertoires in COVID-19. Measured with immunoSEQ multiplex PCR; TCRdb has only the in-frame clones, and not every one. This sample has 95,000 to 100,000 clones, with roughly 85% found just once. The sample comprised peripheral blood. The receptor source for this set is an older woman with active or convalescent COVID-19.

The gene calls are TRBV6-5 and TRBJ2-1, with a weak D call TRBD1 (6 bases). V was pared by 6 bases and J by 10 bases, with 16 bases between. CDR3 length: 13 amino acids. Germline V gives CDR1 MNHEY, CDR2 SVGAGI. The CDR3 region is CASSPAPRGEQFF. The CDR3 bases are TGTGCCAGCAGCCCCGCGCCTAGGGGGGAGCAGTTCTTC.

This clone was seen a handful of times. CDR3 nucleotide sequence: TGTGCCAGCAGCAGGGGACAGGGGGCGGGATACGAGCAGTACTTC. Translating it yields CASSRGQGAGYEQYF. V is TRBV5-6 and J is TRBJ2-7; 12 nucleotides align to TRBD1. Germline V gene lookup returns CDR1 SGHDT and CDR2 YYEEEE. This CDR3 region has 15 residues. J gave up 4 bases and V 4 bases, and 6 bases lay outside the gene matches.

The chain recombines TRBV27 with TRBJ2-1, with 12 positions matching TRBD2. CDR1 and CDR2 from the germline V gene are MNHEY and SMNVEV (reference sequence). J gave up 0 bases and V 3 bases, and 18 bases lay outside the gene matches. This CDR3 is built from 22 residues. CDR3 sequence reads: CASSFDPRTSGVDKSSYNEQFF. CDR3 sequence (DNA): TGTGCCAGCAGTTTCGACCCCCGGACTAGCGGGGTAGATAAAAGCTCCTACAATGAGCAGTTCTTC.

The chain employs TRBV5-1 and TRBJ2-7, with TRBD1 matching 8 bases. CDR1 is SGHRS, CDR2 YFSETQ, per germline. There are 15 residues in the CDR3. J was trimmed by 1 base and V by 0 bases; bases with no gene match: 3. CDR3 sequence reads: CASSLGTGNSYEQYF. The DNA for the CDR3 is TGCGCCAGCAGCTTGGGGACAGGGAATTCCTACGAGCAGTACTTC.

This chain joins TRBV20-1 and TRBJ1-1; D uncertain. CDR1 DFQATT and CDR2 SNEGSKA come from the germline V gene (reference sequence). V was cut by 7 bases and J by 2 bases, with 8 bases left in between. This CDR3 has 11 amino acids. The CDR3 region is CSVPFNTEAFF. The CDR3 DNA sequence: TGCAGTGTTCCCTTTAACACTGAAGCTTTCTTT.

The gene calls are TRBV6-5 and TRBJ1-5; 7 bases line up with TRBD1. This CDR3 is 15 amino acids long. Germline V gene data show CDR1 as MNHEY and CDR2 as SVGAGI. The junction had 12 bases not matched to a gene; V was cut back by 8 bases and J by 5 bases. This CDR3 reads CASSLITGADQPQHF. The DNA for the CDR3 is TGTGCCAGCTCCCTAATTACAGGGGCGGATCAGCCCCAGCATTTT.

This chain joins TRBV4-2 and TRBJ2-5; D may be TRBD2 (7 bases). Trimming took 6 bases from V and 4 from J, leaving 18 bases between them. Germline lookup yields CDR1 LGHNA and CDR2 YNFKEQ. This CDR3 comprises 15 residues. In DNA, the CDR3 is TGTGCCAGCAGTCACTTGGGGGGGCCGGTAGAGACCCAGTACTTC. Protein sequence: CASSHLGGPVETQYF.